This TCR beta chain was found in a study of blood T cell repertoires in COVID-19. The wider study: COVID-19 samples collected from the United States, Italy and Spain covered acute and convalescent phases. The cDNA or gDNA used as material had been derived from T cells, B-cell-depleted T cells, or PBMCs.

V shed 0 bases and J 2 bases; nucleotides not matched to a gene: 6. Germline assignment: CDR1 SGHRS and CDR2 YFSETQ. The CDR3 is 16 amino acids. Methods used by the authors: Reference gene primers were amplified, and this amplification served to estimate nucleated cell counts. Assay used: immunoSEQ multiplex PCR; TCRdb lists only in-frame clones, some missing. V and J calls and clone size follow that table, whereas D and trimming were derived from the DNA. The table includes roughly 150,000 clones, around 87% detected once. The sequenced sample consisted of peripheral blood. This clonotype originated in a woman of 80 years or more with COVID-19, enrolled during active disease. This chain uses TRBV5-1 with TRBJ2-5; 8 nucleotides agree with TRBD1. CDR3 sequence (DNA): TGCGCCAGCAGCTTGGCCACGAGGACAGGGCAAGAGACCCAGTACTTC. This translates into CASSLATRTGQETQYF.